Listed below are T cell receptor beta chains from one sample, sequenced in a study of T cells in Graves' hyperthyroidism and ophthalmopathy. TCRdb recomputed calls from the multiplex PCR reads with MiXCR, one row per CDR3 protein. Of roughly 360,000 distinct CDR3 sequences in the sample, about 13% were seen once. Specimen: blood. The receptor set was obtained from a man aged 30 to 45 with Graves' hyperthyroidism that later progressed to Graves' ophthalmopathy. Both conserved end residues are part of each CDR3. D genes are given only for firm matches. Some rows have no size entry. The others give once, few or many, or a class for an expanded clone.

v_gene	j_gene	d_gene	abundance	CDR3nt	CDR3aa
TRBV12-3/TRBV12-4	TRBJ2-5	TRBD2	many	TGTGCCAGCAGTGGGGGTTTGGCTAGCGGGGGGGAGACCCAGTACTTC	CASSGGLASGGETQYF
TRBV7-9	TRBJ2-3	-	few	TGTGCCAGCAGCTTAGAGGGACGGGACAAGAGCACAGATACGCAGTATTTT	CASSLEGRDKSTDTQYF
TRBV5-1	TRBJ2-7	-	many	TGCGCCAGCAGCTTGGGGGTCGGGGCCTTATACGAGCAGTACTTC	CASSLGVGALYEQYF
TRBV7-2	TRBJ2-2	-	many	TGTGCCAGCAGCTGGGGACTGCGCACCGGGGAGCTGTTTTTT	CASSWGLRTGELFF
TRBV29-1	TRBJ1-6	-	few	TGCAGCGCCCCTCCCCCGGGTCTCTATAATTCACCCCTCCACTTT	CSAPPPGLYNSPLHF
TRBV11-2	TRBJ2-3	TRBD2	few	TGTGCCAGCAGCTTTAAACAAGCGGGGGGGCGTACAGATACGCAGTATTTT	CASSFKQAGGRTDTQYF
TRBV5-1	TRBJ1-2	TRBD1	few	TGCGCCAGCAGCTCGGGCCACACAGGGGGCGTCGGTGGCTACACCTTC	CASSSGHTGGVGGYTF
TRBV18	TRBJ2-2	TRBD2	-	TGTGCCAGCTCACTCGGGACTAGCGGCCTCACCGGGGAGCTGTTTTTT	CASSLGTSGLTGELFF
TRBV11-3	TRBJ1-3	-	-	TGTGCCAGCAGCTTAGACGGTGTCTGGCGGCTCAGCTCTGGAAACACCATATATTTT	CASSLDGVWRLSSGNTIYF
TRBV19	TRBJ1-1	-	few	TGTGCCAGTAGTATAGCGGCAAATCTGAGGAACACTGAAGCTTTCTTT	CASSIAANLRNTEAFF
TRBV5-4	TRBJ1-2	-	-	TGTGCCAGCAGCCCCCGGGTTACGTCTAACTATGGCTACACCTTC	CASSPRVTSNYGYTF
TRBV12-3/TRBV12-4	TRBJ2-7	-	few	TGTGCCAGCACCGCCAAGTACTCTTACGAGCAGTACTTC	CASTAKYSYEQYF
TRBV7-9	TRBJ1-1	TRBD1	many	TGTGCCAGCAGCTCACCACAGGGGGGTCCGAACACTGAAGCTTTCTTT	CASSSPQGGPNTEAFF
TRBV7-2	TRBJ1-6	TRBD1	many	TGTGCCAGCAGGCGGGACAGGGATGTTAATTCACCCCTCCACTTT	CASRRDRDVNSPLHF
TRBV28	TRBJ1-5	-	many	TGTGCCAGCAGTTTGGCCCAAGGGAGGTATAGCAATCAGCCCCAGCATTTT	CASSLAQGRYSNQPQHF
TRBV28	TRBJ1-6	-	-	TGTGCCAGCAGTTCCCAGGGCGGAGGTTCACCCCTCCACTTT	CASSSQGGGSPLHF
TRBV28	TRBJ1-2	-	many	TGTGCCAGCAGTTTACCAGGGAGCTATGGCTACACCTTC	CASSLPGSYGYTF
TRBV20-1	TRBJ2-2	-	-	TGCAGTGCTAGTACTTTTCTCACCGGGGAGCTGTTTTTT	CSASTFLTGELFF
TRBV5-1	TRBJ1-1	-	many	TGCGCCAGCAGCTTGGACTCGGGGGGCACTGAAGCTTTCTTT	CASSLDSGGTEAFF
TRBV28	TRBJ2-7	-	many	TGTGCCAGCAGTCCCGAGGGGGCGGGGGGCTCCTACGAGCAGTACTTC	CASSPEGAGGSYEQYF